Below, 25 T cell receptor beta chains from the same sample are listed, as sequenced in a study of T cells in Graves' hyperthyroidism and ophthalmopathy. TCR beta CDR3 region amplification was performed from RNA transcripts. The HTBI primer set drove a first-round RT-PCR of the TCR CDR3. Each CDR3 protein is one row after TCRdb ran MiXCR on the multiplex PCR reads. The sample shows hundreds of thousands of distinct CDR3 sequences, around 15% of them seen only once. Sequences were obtained from blood. These receptors all stem from a woman aged 35 to 49 with Graves' ophthalmopathy.

The table lists this clonotype with many counts. With a much larger clone just one base away, this may be a read error. The rearrangement joins TRBV6-5 to TRBJ1-5, with a possible D match to TRBD1 (6 bases). The CDR3 totals 14 residues. Looked up from germline, CDR1 is MNHEY and CDR2 is SVGAGI. The CDR3 here is CAGSNDRLVGPQHF. For the CDR3, the DNA is TGTGCCGGCAGTAACGACAGGTTGGTGGGACCCCAGCATTTT.

This clonotype was picked up many times. The chain joins TRBV12-3 or TRBV12-4 to TRBJ1-1; no reliable D call. CDR3 length: 12 residues. Between the trimmed V and J ends, which lost 7 bases and 0 bases, there was a span of 6 bases. This CDR3 reads CASMGMNTEAFF. For the CDR3, the DNA is TGTGCCAGCATGGGGATGAACACTGAAGCTTTCTTT.

The rearrangement links TRBV6-2 or TRBV6-3 to TRBJ2-7, with a weak D call TRBD2 (5 bases). The CDR3 sequence is 14 residues long. The V end lost 4 bases, the J end lost 3 bases, and 13 bases lay between the germline ends. Germline V gene lookup returns CDR1 MNHEY and CDR2 SVGEGT. Written as DNA, the CDR3 is TGTGCCAGCAGTTCAAGCGGCGGGCTCTACGAGCAGTACTTC. Residues: CASSSSGGLYEQYF.

This clonotype was found many times. CDR3 DNA: TGTGCCTGGAATCGGCAGGGAAATCAGCCCCAGCATTTT. Amino acids: CAWNRQGNQPQHF. This chain connects TRBV30 to TRBJ1-5; D is perhaps TRBD1 (5 bases). The germline V gene encodes CDR1 GTSNPN and CDR2 SVGIG (reference sequence). Between the trimmed V and J ends, which lost 4 bases and 4 bases, there was a span of 11 bases. This CDR3 region has 13 residues. Looking up the rest from reference TRBV30 and TRBJ1-5 gives the full variable domain: SQTIHQWPATLVQPVGSPLSLECTVEGTSNPNLYWYRQAAGRGLQLLFYSVGIGQISSEVPQNLSASRPQDRQFILSSKKLLLSDSGFYLCAWNRQGNQPQHFGDGTRLSIL.

This clonotype occurred a few times. The V call is TRBV4-1, the J call TRBJ2-2, with 10 nucleotides matching TRBD1. Germline loops: CDR1 MGHRA, CDR2 YSYEKL. The junction had 5 bases not matched to a gene; V was cut back by 3 bases and J by 7 bases. This CDR3 has 15 residues. CDR3 nucleotides: TGCGCCAGCAGCCATGACAGGGGGCAGAGCGGGGAGCTGTTTTTT. It translates to CASSHDRGQSGELFF.

This clonotype was found many times. The rearrangement joins TRBV28 to TRBJ2-3; the D gene is possibly TRBD2 (5 bases). The germline CDR1 and CDR2 sequences are MDHEN and SYDVKM. CDR3 size: 15 residues. Trimming stripped 4 bases from V and 2 bases from J, with 13 bases between. In DNA form, the CDR3 reads TGTGCCAGCAGTTCCCAAGCGGTTTCCACAGATACGCAGTATTTT. It codes for CASSSQAVSTDTQYF.

For this clonotype: A much larger clone is a single base away; this may be a read error. The chain combines TRBV20-1 with TRBJ2-5; 9 bases agree with TRBD1. The CDR3 is 14 amino acids. CDR1 is DFQATT and CDR2 is SNEGSKA in the germline V gene (reference sequence). CDR3 protein: CSAREDRGRETKYF. The CDR3 DNA follows: TGCAGTGCTAGGGAGGACAGGGGTAGGGAGACCAAGTACTTC.

Many counts were recorded for this clonotype. The gene calls are TRBV18 and TRBJ2-7, with TRBD1 matching over 8 bases. Germline CDR1 KGHSH, CDR2 LQKENI. Trimming cost V 3 bases and J 7 bases; bases outside gene matches: 8. The CDR3 has 14 residues. The CDR3 sequence: CASSPPRGLGEQYF. The CDR3 nucleotides are TGTGCCAGCTCACCGCCCAGGGGGCTAGGGGAGCAGTACTTC. The complete variable domain, with remaining parts taken from reference TRBV18 and TRBJ2-7, reads NAGVMQNPRHLVRRRGQEARLRCSPMKGHSHVYWYRQLPEEGLKFMVYLQKENIIDESGMPKERFSAEFPKEGPSILRIQQVVRGDSAAYFCASSPPRGLGEQYFGPGTRLTVT.

Only a few counts were recorded for this clonotype. This chain uses TRBV29-1 with TRBJ2-6; D unclear. Trimming stripped 3 bases from V and 0 bases from J, with 15 bases between. This CDR3 has 17 amino acids. Germline CDR1 SQVTM, CDR2 ANQGSEA. The DNA of the CDR3 is TGCAGCGTTGATGACCCATTAACCCACTCTGGGGCCAACGTCCTGACTTTC. It encodes CSVDDPLTHSGANVLTF.

This clonotype was found a few times. This sequence joins TRBV20-1 and TRBJ2-2; tentative D call: TRBD2 (6 bases). The germline V gene encodes CDR1 DFQATT and CDR2 SNEGSKA (reference sequence). The CDR3 is 12 amino acids. V lost 4 bases, J lost 4 bases, and 7 bases lay in between. For the CDR3, the DNA is TGCAGTGCTATGGGAGGCACCGGGGAGCTGTTTTTT. It yields the protein CSAMGGTGELFF.

This clonotype has more than one count but fewer than ten. CDR3 amino acids: CASSKTGSTQYF. CDR3 DNA: TGTGCCAGCAGTAAGACAGGGTCGACGCAGTACTTC. V and J are TRBV27 and TRBJ2-7; 7 bases match TRBD1. Per germline, CDR1 MNHEY and CDR2 SMNVEV (reference sequence). This CDR3 is 12 amino acids long. The V segment lost 5 bases and the J segment 9 bases; nucleotides outside the gene matches: 7.

The chain combines TRBV28 with TRBJ1-6, with TRBD1 identical over 10 bases. Germline-derived CDR1 and CDR2 are MDHEN and SYDVKM. This CDR3 is built from 21 residues. V shed 1 base, J shed 7 bases, and the junction held 19 bases outside the gene matches. The chain's CDR3 is CASSLSLGQGQFLIGNSPLHF. The CDR3 DNA reads TGTGCCAGCAGTTTATCTCTGGGACAGGGGCAATTCTTGATTGGCAATTCACCCCTCCACTTT.

This clonotype has a count of ten or more. V gene TRBV28 combines with J gene TRBJ2-4; possible D gene TRBD2, 7 bases. This CDR3 is built from 14 residues. From germline, CDR1 is MDHEN and CDR2 SYDVKM. V was trimmed by 3 bases and J by 4 bases, leaving 10 bases between them. The CDR3, as DNA: TGTGCCAGCAGTTTCGAGGGGGGGAAAAACATTCAGTACTTC. Encoded protein: CASSFEGGKNIQYF.

J is TRBJ2-7 and V is TRBV11-3, with 11 bases matching TRBD2. V dropped 6 bases and J dropped 7; count of bases not matched to a gene: 11. The germline gives CDR1 SGHNT, CDR2 YENEEA. The CDR3 has 15 amino acids. CDR3 amino acids: CASSAGTSGRIEQYF. CDR3 bases: TGTGCCAGCAGTGCCGGAACTAGCGGGAGAATAGAGCAGTACTTC. The whole variable domain, filled in from reference TRBV11-3 and TRBJ2-7, reads EAGVVQSPRYKIIEKKQPVAFWCNPISGHNTLYWYLQNLGQGPELLIRYENEEAVDDSQLPKDRFSAERLKGVDSTLKIQPAELGDSAVYLCASSAGTSGRIEQYFGPGTRLTVT.

This clonotype was seen ten or more times. The chain has TRBV19 and TRBJ1-2, with a possible D match to TRBD1 (5 bases). The CDR3 runs to 14 residues. V gave up 3 bases and J gave up 4 bases, with 12 bases separating them. Germline V gene sequence: CDR1 LNHDA, CDR2 SQIVND (reference sequence). The CDR3 spells CASSMGQGIYGYTF. CDR3 in DNA: TGTGCCAGTAGTATGGGGCAGGGCATCTATGGCTACACCTTC.

This clonotype was detected many times. The chain employs TRBV7-8 and TRBJ2-5; D may be TRBD2 (6 bases). This CDR3 is built from 13 residues. The germline CDR1 and CDR2 sequences are SGHVS and FQNEAQ. V was shortened by 5 bases and J by 2 bases, with 9 bases between the two germline ends. The CDR3 spells CASSRREQETQYF. CDR3 coding DNA: TGTGCCAGCAGCCGCCGGGAGCAAGAGACCCAGTACTTC.

This clonotype was counted at least ten times. The chain combines TRBV20-1 with TRBJ2-7, with TRBD2 matching over 11 bases. In germline, CDR1 is DFQATT, CDR2 SNEGSKA (reference sequence). The CDR3 length is 15 residues. J was trimmed by 7 bases and V by 0 bases; bases with no gene match: 8. The CDR3 coding sequence is TGCAGTGCTAGAGATCCACTAGCGGGAGAGAAGGAGCAGTACTTC. Protein sequence: CSARDPLAGEKEQYF.

This clonotype came up many times. This chain joins TRBV4-3 and TRBJ2-2; TRBD2 aligns across 10 bases. Germline lookup yields CDR1 LGHNA and CDR2 YSLEER. After removal of 3 bases from V and 2 bases from J, the junction contained 3 bases not matched to a gene. CDR3 length equals 16 residues. The CDR3 region has the DNA TGCGCCAGCAGCCAGGGACTAGCGCTCAACACCGGGGAGCTGTTTTTT. This gives the protein CASSQGLALNTGELFF.

The chain joins TRBV4-1 to TRBJ2-2, with 7 positions matching TRBD2. Germline V gene lookup returns CDR1 MGHRA and CDR2 YSYEKL. Trimming cost V 0 bases and J 6 bases; bases outside gene matches: 4. The CDR3 extends over 15 amino acids. CDR3 nucleotide sequence: TGCGCCAGCAGCCAAGAGGTGCGGGAGCCCGGGGAGCTGTTTTTT. Its protein product is CASSQEVREPGELFF.

This clonotype was seen ten or more times. The chain carries TRBV12-3 or TRBV12-4 and TRBJ1-1; no clear D gene. CDR3 length equals 13 residues. V was trimmed by 4 bases and J by 3 bases, leaving 9 bases between them. The CDR3 DNA reads TGTGCCAGCAGTTCCCCAGGTTACACTGAAGCTTTCTTT. Protein: CASSSPGYTEAFF.

The CDR3 sequence: CASSSYPSNNGYTF. The CDR3 DNA is TGTGCCAGCAGCAGCTATCCTAGCAATAATGGCTACACCTTC. The chain combines TRBV7-2 with TRBJ1-2; no firm D call. This CDR3 contains 14 residues. The germline V and J ends were trimmed by 5 bases and 6 bases, with 16 bases remaining between them. CDR1 is SGHTA, CDR2 FQGNSA, per germline. The full variable domain, rest sourced from reference TRBV7-2 and TRBJ1-2, is GAGVSQSPSNKVTEKGKDVELRCDPISGHTALYWYRQSLGQGLEFLIYFQGNSAPDKSGLPSDRFSAERTGGSVSTLTIQRTQQEDSAVYLCASSSYPSNNGYTFGSGTRLTVV.

There are many counts of this clonotype. This chain links TRBV28 with TRBJ2-4; 10 nucleotides match TRBD2. CDR1 and CDR2 (germline): MDHEN, SYDVKM. The CDR3 consists of 19 residues. After removal of 3 bases from V and 0 bases from J, the junction contained 11 bases not matched to a gene. The chain's CDR3 is CASSFLRTSGTLAKNIQYF. Here the CDR3 DNA reads TGTGCCAGCAGTTTTTTAAGGACTAGCGGAACCCTAGCCAAAAACATTCAGTACTTC.

This clonotype was counted ten times or more. The CDR3 region is CSVEGKTSGASYEQYF. The DNA for the CDR3 is TGCAGCGTTGAGGGGAAGACTAGCGGGGCCTCCTACGAGCAGTACTTC. The chain has TRBV29-1 and TRBJ2-7; TRBD2 matches 11 bases. In germline, CDR1 is SQVTM, CDR2 ANQGSEA. Losses at the gene ends were 3 bases for V and 0 bases for J; bases not matched to a gene: 7. This CDR3 spans 16 amino acids.

This clonotype has a count of ten or more. V gene TRBV7-8 combines with J gene TRBJ2-7; 7 nucleotides match TRBD2. Germline CDR1 is SGHVS and CDR2 is FQNEAQ. This CDR3 is 15 amino acids long. Trimming at V came to 5 bases and at J to 2 bases, leaving 9 bases not matched to a gene. For the CDR3, the DNA is TGTGCCAGCAGCCCAGGGAGCGGGACCCCCTACGAGCAGTACTTC. Encoded protein: CASSPGSGTPYEQYF.

Many counts were recorded for this clonotype. The V gene is TRBV28, the J gene TRBJ1-6, with D unresolved. CDR3 size: 14 residues. Between the trimmed V and J ends, which lost 4 bases and 8 bases, there was a span of 12 bases. Germline V CDR1 and CDR2: MDHEN, SYDVKM. CDR3 sequence reads: CASSSATQYSPLHF. In nucleotides, the CDR3 is TGTGCCAGCAGTTCGGCAACGCAATATTCACCCCTCCACTTT.